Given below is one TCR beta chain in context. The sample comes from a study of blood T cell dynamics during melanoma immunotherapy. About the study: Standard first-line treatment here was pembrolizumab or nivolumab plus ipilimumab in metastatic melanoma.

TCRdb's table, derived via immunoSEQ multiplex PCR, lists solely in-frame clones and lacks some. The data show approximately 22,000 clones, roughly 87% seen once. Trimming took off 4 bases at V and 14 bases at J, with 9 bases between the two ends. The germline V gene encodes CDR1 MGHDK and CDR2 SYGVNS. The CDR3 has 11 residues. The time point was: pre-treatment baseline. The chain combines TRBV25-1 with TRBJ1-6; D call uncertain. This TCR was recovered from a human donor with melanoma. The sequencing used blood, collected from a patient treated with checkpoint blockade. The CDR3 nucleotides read TGTGCCAGCAGTGCGAGGTATGCCCTCCACTTT. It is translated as CASSARYALHF.